This paragraph covers one TCR beta chain sequence. This specimen belongs to a study of blood T cell repertoires in COVID-19. At the level of the study: In each case, the material was cDNA or gDNA derived from T cells, B-cell-depleted T cells, or PBMCs.

The germline V gene encodes CDR1 SGDLS and CDR2 YYNGEE. Trimming took 1 base from V and 6 from J; bases not matched to a gene: 1. The CDR3 consists of 13 residues. Here immunoSEQ multiplex PCR was the method, and the copy in TCRdb shows in-frame clones only, minus some. This sample carries over 250,000 clones, roughly nine tenths of them seen once, and the ten largest clones take around 1.9%. The chain links TRBV9 to TRBJ2-1; 7 bases are shared with TRBD1. The TCR comes from an older woman who had recovered from COVID-19. The sequenced sample consisted of PBMCs or T cells enriched from blood (not recorded which). CDR3 DNA: TGTGCCAGCAGCGTAAGACAGGGCAATGAGCAGTTCTTC. Translating it yields CASSVRQGNEQFF.